These 9 T cell receptor beta chains were sequenced from one sample in a study of T cells in Graves' hyperthyroidism and ophthalmopathy. Amplification yielded TCR beta CDR3 regions, with RNA transcripts as the source. HTBI primers were employed in a first-round RT-PCR of the TCR CDR3. One entry per CDR3 protein, called by TCRdb with MiXCR from the multiplex PCR reads. The table shows about 350,000 distinct CDR3 sequences, with around 18% occurring only once. Sequencing was done on a sample of blood. The receptors were sampled from a woman between 40 and 50 years old with Graves' ophthalmopathy.

This clonotype was found many times. CDR3 coding DNA: TGTGCCAGCAGCTACGACAGGGGAGATGTGACTGAAGCTTTCTTT. It encodes CASSYDRGDVTEAFF. The gene calls are TRBV7-2 and TRBJ1-1; 8 bases agree with TRBD1. Unmatched junction bases numbered 9, after V lost 4 bases and J lost 5 bases. Germline loops: CDR1 SGHTA, CDR2 FQGNSA. The length of the CDR3 is 15 residues.

The table lists this clonotype with many counts. A junction boundary mismatches the germline segment, possibly from a read error. This CDR3 is CASSSIPTGVTPNAGELFF. The CDR3, as DNA: TGTGCCAGCAGCTCGATTCCGACAGGGGTCACGCCGAACGCCGGGGAGCTGTTTTTT. V usage is TRBV11-1 and J usage is TRBJ2-2, with 8 bases fitting TRBD1. CDR3 length: 19 residues. Per germline, CDR1 SGHAT and CDR2 FQDESV (reference sequence).

This clonotype was seen ten or more times. The V and J genes are TRBV27 and TRBJ1-6; no clear D gene. CDR1 and CDR2 from the germline V gene are MNHEY and SMNVEV (reference sequence). V lost 6 bases and J lost 8, with 14 bases in between. The CDR3 is 14 amino acids. In nucleotides, the CDR3 is TGTGCCAGCAGGGTCGGGTTAGGTGATTCACCCCTCCACTTT. Translating it yields CASRVGLGDSPLHF.

This clonotype was recorded a few times. The V call is TRBV12-3 or TRBV12-4, the J call TRBJ2-5; D gene uncertain. Trimming shortened V by 3 bases and J by 5 bases, and 13 bases separated the two germline ends. The CDR3 consists of 14 residues. Here the CDR3 reads CASSFVELWETQYF. CDR3 DNA sequence: TGTGCCAGCAGTTTTGTAGAGCTATGGGAGACCCAGTACTTC.

There are many counts of this clonotype. This chain connects TRBV15 to TRBJ2-3; D gene unclear. Germline assignment: CDR1 LNHNV and CDR2 YYDKDF (reference sequence). The CDR3 has 12 amino acids. V dropped 6 bases and J dropped 0 bases, with 4 bases sitting between them. DNA for the CDR3: TGTGCCACCAGTCGAAGCACAGATACGCAGTATTTT. Translation gives CATSRSTDTQYF.

The sample holds many counts of this clonotype. The rearrangement uses TRBV12-3 or TRBV12-4 and TRBJ1-4, with TRBD1 matching 9 bases. V lost 6 bases, J lost 5 bases, and 10 bases stayed unmatched. The CDR3 is 16 amino acids. As DNA, the CDR3 is TGTGCCAGCAGCTTAAGAAGGGACAGGGCGAATGAAAAACTGTTTTTT. This sequence encodes CASSLRRDRANEKLFF.

In this sample, this clonotype turned up many times. The rearrangement links TRBV12-3 or TRBV12-4 to TRBJ1-5, with D unclear. The CDR3 has 13 residues. Between the trimmed V and J ends, which lost 7 bases and 6 bases, there was a span of 13 bases. CDR3 region: CASTIRGVQPQHF. The DNA of the CDR3 is TGTGCCAGCACCATTAGAGGAGTTCAGCCCCAGCATTTT.

This clonotype was detected ten times or more. This chain uses TRBV28 with TRBJ1-5; D unresolved. The V gene's germline CDR1 is MDHEN and CDR2 SYDVKM. V dropped 2 bases and J dropped 4 bases, with 9 bases sitting between them. This CDR3 region has 14 residues. This CDR3 reads CASSLGGINQPQHF. DNA of the CDR3: TGTGCCAGCAGTTTAGGAGGAATAAATCAGCCCCAGCATTTT.

Concerning this clonotype: The conserved final phenylalanine or tryptophan is absent from the CDR3, which likely points to a read error. V usage is TRBV12-5 and J usage is TRBJ2-1; 7 bases map to TRBD2. V dropped 3 bases and J dropped 6; count of bases not matched to a gene: 14. There are 17 residues in the CDR3. The germline V gene encodes CDR1 LGHNT and CDR2 FRNRAP. CDR3 sequence: CASGFRAWTRVTNEQFL. The CDR3 nucleotides read TGTGCTAGTGGTTTCCGTGCGTGGACTAGAGTCACCAATGAGCAGTTCTTA.